The 3 T cell receptor beta chains below all came from one sample that was sequenced in a study of cytomegalovirus exposure and HLA in healthy donors. PCR employed 60 Vbeta and 13 Jbeta primers. The table came from immunoSEQ multiplex PCR; TCRdb's copy has only in-frame clones and leaves some out. Here the sample spans about 190,000 clones, about 88% being singletons. Input material: PBMCs. The source is a woman aged 18-29 years in good health and CMV-seronegative.

The chain is built from TRBV4-2 and TRBJ2-7; the match to TRBD2 covers 9 bases. Looked up from germline, CDR1 is LGHNA and CDR2 is YNFKEQ. The CDR3 spans 15 residues. The junction had 2 bases not matched to a gene; V was cut back by 0 bases and J by 2 bases. CDR3 amino acids: CASSQDLAGPYEQYF. The CDR3 coding sequence is TGTGCCAGCAGCCAAGATCTAGCGGGGCCCTACGAGCAGTACTTC.

In this sample, this clone turned up once. V and J are TRBV11-2 and TRBJ2-3; TRBD1 matches at 9 bases. CDR1 and CDR2 from the germline V gene are SGHAT and FQNNGV. Trimming took 1 base from V and 2 from J; bases not matched to a gene: 1. The CDR3 has 15 residues. The CDR3 DNA reads TGTGCCAGCAGCTTAGGACAGGGGGACACAGATACGCAGTATTTT. The encoded protein is CASSLGQGDTDTQYF.

The table lists this clone with a few counts. The chain employs TRBV5-4 and TRBJ1-1; TRBD1 is a possible D gene (5 bases). Between the trimmed V and J ends, which lost 2 bases and 0 bases, there was a span of 11 bases. The CDR3 sequence is 15 residues long. CDR1 and CDR2 from the germline V gene are SGHNT and YYREEE (reference sequence). CDR3 amino acids: CASSLWGAMNTEAFF. The CDR3 DNA reads as TGTGCCAGCAGCTTATGGGGCGCCATGAACACTGAAGCTTTCTTT.